The clone carrying this T cell receptor beta chain was counted at least ten times. TCRdb redid the calling of the 5' RACE reads with MiXCR, one entry per CDR3 protein. The sample records some 410,000 distinct CDR3 sequences, more than 20% being singletons. The sample comes from a study of T-cell memory formation after mild COVID-19. The CDR3 is 13 amino acids. Trimming took 3 bases from V and 5 from J, leaving 10 bases between them. The material sequenced was PBMCs or a T cell subset sorted from them (not recorded which). The receptor comes from an adult woman who had mild COVID-19 (a few samples of this study predate the infection). Cell type and time point are not known. This chain links TRBV12-3 or TRBV12-4 with TRBJ2-5; D not resolved. CDR3 region: CASSFPLGETQYF. The CDR3 DNA sequence: TGTGCCAGCAGTTTTCCCTTAGGGGAGACCCAGTACTTC.